One sample yielded the 7 T cell receptor beta chains listed below, sequenced in a study of T cells in Graves' hyperthyroidism and ophthalmopathy. There were TCR beta CDR3 regions amplified from RNA transcripts. First-round RT-PCR with HTBI primers amplified the TCR CDR3 region. TCRdb used MiXCR to reprocess the multiplex PCR reads, holding one entry per CDR3 protein. The sample contains some 500,000 distinct CDR3 sequences, approximately 25% of which appear only once. Sequenced sample: blood. The receptors stem from a woman in her thirties with Graves' ophthalmopathy.

This clonotype came up many times. The rearrangement joins TRBV4-1 to TRBJ2-7; D is possibly TRBD1 (7 bases). Trimming cost V 2 bases and J 3 bases, with 14 bases left between them. Germline V gene data show CDR1 as MGHRA and CDR2 as YSYEKL. This CDR3 contains 15 residues. The CDR3 reads CASSQPGGTVYEQYF. The CDR3 region has the DNA TGCGCCAGCAGCCAACCAGGGGGGACAGTCTACGAGCAGTACTTC.

The chain employs TRBV30 and TRBJ1-1; no clear D. Germline V gives CDR1 GTSNPN, CDR2 SVGIG (reference sequence). This CDR3 contains 13 residues. Deletions cut 5 bases from V and 6 bases from J, with 16 bases between. CDR3: CAWVVIKTPEAFF. The CDR3 bases are TGTGCCTGGGTCGTGATCAAAACTCCTGAAGCTTTCTTT.

Concerning this clonotype itself: This may be a read error, as it is one base from a much larger clone. This chain joins TRBV27 and TRBJ2-7, with D perhaps matching TRBD1 (6 bases). V lost 1 base to trimming and J lost 7 bases, with 11 bases between them. The CDR3 spans 13 residues. The V gene's germline CDR1 is MNHEY and CDR2 SMNVEV (reference sequence). CDR3 in amino acids: CASSLFSDREQYF. The CDR3 nucleotides are TGTGCCAGCAGTTTATTCTCGGACAGAGAGCAGTACTTC.

In this sample, this clonotype turned up a few times. The chain carries TRBV30 and TRBJ2-2; a possible D gene is TRBD2 (5 bases). Germline CDR1 reads GTSNPN; CDR2 reads SVGIG (reference sequence). The CDR3 has 13 residues. V gave up 3 bases and J gave up 1 base, with 6 bases separating them. The CDR3 DNA is TGTGCCTGGAGCGGGGTGAACACCGGGGAGCTGTTTTTT. Translating it yields CAWSGVNTGELFF.

This clonotype was observed at least ten times. The chain links TRBV6-2 or TRBV6-3 to TRBJ1-2; 10 bases fit TRBD1. From germline, CDR1 is MNHEY and CDR2 SVGEGT. Trimming removed 5 bases from V and 4 bases from J; junction bases left unmatched: 4. The CDR3 is 14 residues long. The CDR3, as DNA: TGTGCCAGCAGTCGGACAGGGGGTTTCTATGGCTACACCTTC. Its protein is CASSRTGGFYGYTF.

In this sample, this clonotype turned up many times. V usage is TRBV7-2 and J usage is TRBJ1-6; no firm D call. Germline-derived CDR1 and CDR2 are SGHTA and FQGNSA. V lost 1 base, J lost 7 bases, and 11 bases lay in between. This CDR3 comprises 15 residues. The CDR3, as DNA: TGTGCCAGCAGCTTAGGAGGGCAGATGAATTCACCCCTCCACTTT. Its protein is CASSLGGQMNSPLHF.

The CDR3 sequence is CASSSSRDGTYEQYF. In DNA, the CDR3 is TGTGCCAGCAGTTCCAGCCGGGACGGCACCTACGAGCAGTACTTC. This chain uses TRBV6-5 with TRBJ2-7, with D possibly called TRBD1 or TRBD2 (5 bases each). The germline gives CDR1 MNHEY, CDR2 SVGAGI. Trimming took 4 bases from V and 2 from J, leaving 15 bases between them. CDR3 length: 15 residues.